This TCR beta chain was identified during a study of sequential checkpoint blockade in melanoma. Generated by immunoSEQ multiplex PCR, the TCRdb table keeps only in-frame clones and is missing some. The profile shows under 25,000 clones, approximately 70% of them singletons. From germline, CDR1 is SEHNR and CDR2 FQNEAQ (reference sequence). V was clipped by 5 bases and J by 6 bases, with 13 bases between them. This CDR3 comprises 13 residues. The treatment is: randomized to nivolumab then ipilimumab (arm A) or the reverse (arm B). No patient had prior DNA-damaging chemotherapy. From thawed PBMCs, live CD3+CD8+ cells negative for CD19 and CD56 were sorted.

Source: CD8+ T cells sorted from blood (inferred from file names), taken from a patient given nivolumab and ipilimumab in sequence. The sequence derives from a human donor with melanoma. The genes are TRBV7-9 and TRBJ1-2; no definite D call. The CDR3 DNA reads as TGTGCCAGCAGCCCCCCGCCCTCGGATGGCTACACCTTC. It yields the protein CASSPPPSDGYTF. The complete variable domain, with remaining parts taken from reference TRBV7-9 and TRBJ1-2, reads DTGVSQNPRHKITKRGQNVTFRCDPISEHNRLYWYRQTLGQGPEFLTYFQNEAQLEKSRLLSDRFSAERPKGSFSTLEIQRTEQGDSAMYLCASSPPPSDGYTFGSGTRLTVV.